This T cell receptor (beta chain) appears in the sequencing data of a study of cytomegalovirus exposure and HLA in healthy donors. This CDR3 comprises 17 residues. With 4 bases clipped from V and 3 bases from J, the junction kept 8 bases outside the gene matches. The germline CDR1 and CDR2 sequences are SGHRS and YFSETQ. PCR primers comprised 60 Vbeta and 13 Jbeta primers. TCRdb keeps only in-frame clones here, not all; method: immunoSEQ multiplex PCR. This sample yields fewer than 250,000 clones, of which under 80% are seen a single time; over 4% belongs to the top ten. This chain connects TRBV5-1 to TRBJ1-4; the match to TRBD1 covers 11 bases. The source material was PBMCs. The clonotype was recovered from a man aged 30 to 45 in good health and CMV-seropositive. CDR3 sequence (DNA): TGCGCCAGCAGCCCGGGGACAGGGGGAAGAGCTAATGAAAAACTGTTTTTT. Protein sequence: CASSPGTGGRANEKLFF.